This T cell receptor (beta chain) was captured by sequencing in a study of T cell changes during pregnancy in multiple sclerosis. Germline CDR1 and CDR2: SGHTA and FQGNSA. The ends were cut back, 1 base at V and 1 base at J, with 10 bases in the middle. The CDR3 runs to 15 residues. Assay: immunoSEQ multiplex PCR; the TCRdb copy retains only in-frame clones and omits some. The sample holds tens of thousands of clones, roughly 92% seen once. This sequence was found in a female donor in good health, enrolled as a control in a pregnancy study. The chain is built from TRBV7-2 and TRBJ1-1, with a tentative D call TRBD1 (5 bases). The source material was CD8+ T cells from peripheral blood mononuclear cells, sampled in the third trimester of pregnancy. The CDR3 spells CASSLEVGGNTEAFF. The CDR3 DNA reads TGTGCCAGCAGCTTAGAGGTGGGGGGGAACACTGAAGCTTTCTTT.